The 6 T cell receptor beta chains in this list originate from one sample, sequenced in a study of shared clonotypes between healthy human individuals. The method was immunoSEQ multiplex PCR; TCRdb's version includes in-frame clones alone and lacks a portion of them. The sample yields hundreds of thousands of clones, roughly 70% seen once. Material: memory CD4+ T cells sorted from blood. Subset defined: CD45RA-negative fraction. The source is a woman in her twenties or thirties in good health.

The CDR3 spells CASSLSREQFF. The DNA for the CDR3 is TGCGCCAGCAGCCTTAGCCGTGAGCAGTTCTTC. The chain combines TRBV5-1 with TRBJ2-1; D remains ambiguous. Germline V CDR1 and CDR2: SGHRS, YFSETQ. The CDR3 runs 11 residues. The V end was cut by 4 bases, the J end by 9 bases, with 8 bases between.

In the case of this clone: Germline is not matched at one junction end, which may reflect a read error. Other nucleotide sequences in the sample specify the same CDR3. This chain links TRBV5-1 with TRBJ2-7; no clear D. There are 15 residues in the CDR3. CDR1 and CDR2 from the germline V gene are SGHRS and YFSETQ. The chain's CDR3 is CASSPDGSLAYEQYF. The CDR3 DNA reads TGCGCCAGCAGCCCGGACGGCAGTCTGGCCTACGAGCAATACTTC.

This clone was seen a handful of times. J is TRBJ1-2 and V is TRBV6-1, with unresolved D. CDR1 and CDR2 (germline): MNHNS, SASEGT. The CDR3 totals 14 residues. V shed 2 bases and J shed 5 bases, with 12 bases lying between them. CDR3 loop: CASSESGIQYGYTF. The CDR3 coding sequence is TGTGCCAGCAGTGAATCCGGAATTCAGTATGGCTACACCTTC.

This chain uses TRBV19 with TRBJ2-1, with 10 positions matching TRBD2. The V segment lost 5 bases and the J segment 8 bases; nucleotides outside the gene matches: 6. The CDR3 consists of 14 residues. Germline V CDR1 and CDR2: LNHDA, SQIVND (reference sequence). CDR3 in amino acids: CASSWRTSGDEQFF. The CDR3 bases are TGTGCCAGTAGTTGGCGGACTAGCGGCGATGAGCAGTTCTTC.

This rearrangement joins TRBV7-6 to TRBJ2-3; D is perhaps TRBD1 (5 bases). Per germline, CDR1 SGHVS and CDR2 FNYEAQ. V was cut by 4 bases and J by 8 bases, with 13 bases left in between. CDR3 length: 13 residues. The DNA of the CDR3 is TGTGCCAGCAGCTCCACGCAGGGTGCTACGCAGTATTTT. It codes for CASSSTQGATQYF.

The chain has TRBV2 and TRBJ1-4; D uncertain. The V end was cut by 6 bases, the J end by 0 bases, with 8 bases between. The CDR3 spans 14 residues. Germline V lookup: CDR1 SNHLY, CDR2 FYNNEI. The CDR3 region has the DNA TGTGCCAGCAGCGGGCCTGCAACTAATGAAAAACTGTTTTTT. As protein: CASSGPATNEKLFF.